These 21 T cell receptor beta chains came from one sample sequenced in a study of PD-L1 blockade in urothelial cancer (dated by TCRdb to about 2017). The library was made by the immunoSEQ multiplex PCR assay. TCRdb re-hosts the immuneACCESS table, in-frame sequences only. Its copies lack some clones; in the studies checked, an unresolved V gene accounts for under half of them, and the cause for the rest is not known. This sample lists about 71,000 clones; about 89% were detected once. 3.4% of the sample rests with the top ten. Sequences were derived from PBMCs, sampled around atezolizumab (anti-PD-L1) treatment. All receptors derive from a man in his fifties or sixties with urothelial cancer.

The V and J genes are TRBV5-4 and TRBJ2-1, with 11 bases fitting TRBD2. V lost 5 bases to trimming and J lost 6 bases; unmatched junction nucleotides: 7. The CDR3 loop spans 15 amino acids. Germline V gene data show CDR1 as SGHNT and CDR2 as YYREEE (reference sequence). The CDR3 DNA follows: TGTGCCAGCAGTCAGCTAGCGGGGGGAGGCAATGAGCAGTTCTTC. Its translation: CASSQLAGGGNEQFF.

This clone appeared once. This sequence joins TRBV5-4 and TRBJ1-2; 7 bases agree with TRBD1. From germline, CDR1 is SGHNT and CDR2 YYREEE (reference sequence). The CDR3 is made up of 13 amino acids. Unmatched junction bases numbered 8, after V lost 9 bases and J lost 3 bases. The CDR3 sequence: CANRAGTDYGYTF. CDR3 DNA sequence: TGTGCCAACAGGGCCGGGACAGACTATGGCTACACCTTC.

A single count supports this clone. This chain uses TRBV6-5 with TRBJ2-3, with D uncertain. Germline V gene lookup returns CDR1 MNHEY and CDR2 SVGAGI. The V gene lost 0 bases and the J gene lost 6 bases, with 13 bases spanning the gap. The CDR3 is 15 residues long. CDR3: CASSYSTTKWDTQYF. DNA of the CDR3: TGTGCCAGCAGTTACTCGACAACCAAGTGGGATACGCAGTATTTT.

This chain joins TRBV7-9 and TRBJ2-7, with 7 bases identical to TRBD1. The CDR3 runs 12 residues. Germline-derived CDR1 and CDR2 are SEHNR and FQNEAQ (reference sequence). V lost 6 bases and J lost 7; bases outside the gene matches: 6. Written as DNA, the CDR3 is TGTGCCAGCAGTCAAACAGGGGATGAGCAGTACTTC. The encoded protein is CASSQTGDEQYF. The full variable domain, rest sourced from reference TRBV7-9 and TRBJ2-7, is DTGVSQNPRHKITKRGQNVTFRCDPISEHNRLYWYRQTLGQGPEFLTYFQNEAQLEKSRLLSDRFSAERPKGSFSTLEIQRTEQGDSAMYLCASSQTGDEQYFGPGTRLTVT.

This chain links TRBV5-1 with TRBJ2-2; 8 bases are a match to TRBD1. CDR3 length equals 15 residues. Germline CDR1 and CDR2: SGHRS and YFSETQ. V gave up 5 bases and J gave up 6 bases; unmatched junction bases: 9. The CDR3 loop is CASRITGTGSGELFF. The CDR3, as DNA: TGCGCCAGCAGGATAACCGGGACAGGATCCGGGGAGCTGTTTTTT.

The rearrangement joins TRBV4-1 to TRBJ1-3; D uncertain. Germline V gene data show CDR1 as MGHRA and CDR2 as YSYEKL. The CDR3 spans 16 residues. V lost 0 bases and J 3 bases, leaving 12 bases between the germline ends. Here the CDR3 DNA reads TGCGCCAGCAGCCAAGAGGACTGGGTGGATGGAAACACCATATATTTT. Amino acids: CASSQEDWVDGNTIYF.

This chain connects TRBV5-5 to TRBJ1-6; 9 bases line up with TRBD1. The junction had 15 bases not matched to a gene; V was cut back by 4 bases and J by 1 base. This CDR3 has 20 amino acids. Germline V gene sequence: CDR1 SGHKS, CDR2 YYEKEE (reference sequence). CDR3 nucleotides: TGTGCCAGCAGCCACGTCCCGGGACAGGGAACGGGGTCCTATAATTCACCCCTCCACTTT. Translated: CASSHVPGQGTGSYNSPLHF.

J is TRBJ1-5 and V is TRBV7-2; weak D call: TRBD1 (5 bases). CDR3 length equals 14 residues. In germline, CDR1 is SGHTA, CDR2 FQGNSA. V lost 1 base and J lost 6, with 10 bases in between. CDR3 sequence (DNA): TGTGCCAGCAGCTTAGGGCAGGGAGGTCAGCCCCAGCATTTT. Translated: CASSLGQGGQPQHF.

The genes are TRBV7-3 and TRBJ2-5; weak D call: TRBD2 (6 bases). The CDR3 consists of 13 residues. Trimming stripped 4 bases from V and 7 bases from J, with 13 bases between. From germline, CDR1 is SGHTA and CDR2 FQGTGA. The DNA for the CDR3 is TGTGCCAGCAGCTCCCGGGACTCCCTGACCCAGTACTTC. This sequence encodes CASSSRDSLTQYF.

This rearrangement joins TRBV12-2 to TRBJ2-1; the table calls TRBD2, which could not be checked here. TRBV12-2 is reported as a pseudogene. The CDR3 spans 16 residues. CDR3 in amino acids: CASRLAWGGGYNEQFF. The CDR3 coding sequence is TGTGCAAGTCGCTTAGCTTGGGGGGGAGGCTACAATGAGCAGTTCTTC.

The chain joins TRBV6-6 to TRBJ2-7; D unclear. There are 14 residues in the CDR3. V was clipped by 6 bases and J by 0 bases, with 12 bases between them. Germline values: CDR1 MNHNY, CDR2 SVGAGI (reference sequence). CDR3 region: CASRDRRSSYEQYF. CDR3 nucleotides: TGTGCCAGCAGAGACCGACGGAGCTCCTACGAGCAGTACTTC.

CDR3 region: CASSQELAGVQETQYF. As DNA, the CDR3 is TGCGCCAGCAGCCAAGAACTAGCGGGAGTACAAGAGACCCAGTACTTC. The chain has TRBV4-3 and TRBJ2-5; 11 positions match TRBD2. The CDR3 is 16 amino acids. Germline V CDR1 and CDR2: LGHNA, YSLEER. V shed 0 bases, J shed 2 bases, and the junction held 2 bases outside the gene matches.

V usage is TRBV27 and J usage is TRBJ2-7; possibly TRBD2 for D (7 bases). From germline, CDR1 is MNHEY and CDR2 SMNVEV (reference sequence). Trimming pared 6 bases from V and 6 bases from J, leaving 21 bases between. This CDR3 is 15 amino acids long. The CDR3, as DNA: TGTGCCAGCAGGGGTTGGGGGGGCGATATCGGCGAGCAGTACTTC. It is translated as CASRGWGGDIGEQYF.

CDR3 residues: CASSHGGTGNTIYF. CDR3 bases: TGTGCCAGCAGCCACGGGGGGACGGGAAACACCATATATTTT. J is TRBJ1-3 and V is TRBV28; D may be TRBD1 (5 bases). The CDR3 length is 14 residues. V was pared by 6 bases and J by 4 bases, with 13 bases between. Germline-derived CDR1 and CDR2 are MDHEN and SYDVKM.

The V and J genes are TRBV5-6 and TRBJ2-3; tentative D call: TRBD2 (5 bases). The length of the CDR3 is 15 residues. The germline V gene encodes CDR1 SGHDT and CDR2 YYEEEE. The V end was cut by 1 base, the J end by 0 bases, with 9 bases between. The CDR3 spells CASSLRPGSTDTQYF. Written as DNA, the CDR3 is TGTGCCAGCAGCTTGAGGCCGGGAAGCACAGATACGCAGTATTTT. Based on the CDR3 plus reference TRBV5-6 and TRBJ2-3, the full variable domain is DAGVTQSPTHLIKTRGQQVTLRCSPKSGHDTVSWYQQALGQGPQFIFQYYEEEERQRGNFPDRFSGHQFPNYSSELNVNALLLGDSALYLCASSLRPGSTDTQYFGPGTRLTVL.

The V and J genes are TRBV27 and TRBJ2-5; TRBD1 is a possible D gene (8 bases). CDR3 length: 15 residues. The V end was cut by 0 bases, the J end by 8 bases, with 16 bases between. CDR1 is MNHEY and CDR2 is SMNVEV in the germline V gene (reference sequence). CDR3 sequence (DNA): TGTGCCAGCAGTTTATCAACAGGGGGGGTGGGTACCCAGTACTTC. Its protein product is CASSLSTGGVGTQYF.

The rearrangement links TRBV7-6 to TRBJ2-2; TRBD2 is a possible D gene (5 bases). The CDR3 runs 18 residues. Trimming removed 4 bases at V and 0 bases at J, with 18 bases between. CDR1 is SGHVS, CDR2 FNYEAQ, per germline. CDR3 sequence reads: CASSSFPPVRANTGELFF. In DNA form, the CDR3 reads TGTGCCAGCAGCTCCTTTCCTCCTGTGCGGGCGAACACCGGGGAGCTGTTTTTT.

The CDR3 protein is CASSQQAGGQETQYF. The CDR3 nucleotides are TGCGCCAGCAGCCAACAAGCGGGGGGGCAAGAGACCCAGTACTTC. This rearrangement joins TRBV4-1 to TRBJ2-5; 10 bases fit TRBD2. The V gene's germline CDR1 is MGHRA and CDR2 YSYEKL. Germline trimming cut 2 bases from V and 2 bases from J; bases unmatched to any gene: 2. This CDR3 is 15 amino acids long.

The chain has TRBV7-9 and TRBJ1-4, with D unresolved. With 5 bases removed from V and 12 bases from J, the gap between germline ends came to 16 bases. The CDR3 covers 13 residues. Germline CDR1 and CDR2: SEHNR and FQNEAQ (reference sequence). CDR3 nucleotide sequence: TGTGCCAGCAGCCCGGACTCCCTCGGGGAACTGTTTTTT. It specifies CASSPDSLGELFF. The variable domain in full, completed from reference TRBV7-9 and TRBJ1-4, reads DTGVSQNPRHKITKRGQNVTFRCDPISEHNRLYWYRQTLGQGPEFLTYFQNEAQLEKSRLLSDRFSAERPKGSFSTLEIQRTEQGDSAMYLCASSPDSLGELFFGSGTQLSVL.

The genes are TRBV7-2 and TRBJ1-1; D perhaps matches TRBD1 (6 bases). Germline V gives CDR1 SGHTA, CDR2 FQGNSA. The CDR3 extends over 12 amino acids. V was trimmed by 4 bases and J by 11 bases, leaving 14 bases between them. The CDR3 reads CASSSQGVAAFF. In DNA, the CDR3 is TGTGCCAGCAGCTCACAGGGAGTAGCCGCTTTCTTT.

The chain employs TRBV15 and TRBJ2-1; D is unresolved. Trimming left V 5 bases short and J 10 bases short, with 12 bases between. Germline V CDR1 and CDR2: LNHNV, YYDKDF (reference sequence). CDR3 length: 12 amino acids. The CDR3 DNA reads TGTGCCACCAGCGGCGGCAATGACGAGCAGTTCTTC. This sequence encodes CATSGGNDEQFF.